This entry concerns a single T cell receptor beta chain. Its target antigen remains unknown. Base qualities are not recorded, but no much larger clone differs from it by a single base. Healthy HIV-negative adults with no recently reported acute infections or vaccinations were included as donors. All donors were Caucasian adults living in Nashville, Tennessee, USA. CD4+ T cells were enriched by magnetic negative selection, after which naive cells were positively selected on CD45RA and the negative fraction was taken as the memory subset. After blood collection by leukapheresis, PBMCs were isolated using Ficoll-Histopaque density gradient centrifugation and then cryopreserved in the vapor phase of liquid nitrogen. Purity and quantity of every magnetically sorted T cell population were checked by analytical flow cytometry. Genomic DNA was isolated from each sorted fraction and quantified by UV absorbance on a Nanodrop 2000c.

This record belongs to a study of shared clonotypes between healthy human individuals (dated by TCRdb to the early 2020s). For the study in its entirety: The cohort comprised a couple of women and a few men aged 18 to 49 years. Per donor, three plates each were used for CD4 naive and CD4 memory, two for CD8 naive, and one for CD8 memory. Different laboratories and diverse techniques were used to prepare libraries and sequence TCR repertoires, to increase sequencing depth and limit assay-specific biases. To estimate repertoire size and how much clonotype sharing occurs between individuals, the study deeply sequenced the blood TCR repertoires of roughly 5 healthy adults. Between about 0.9 and 10 billion PBMCs per donor were obtained by leukapheresis.

Using the deep immunoSEQ assay, multiplex PCR amplified TCR CDR3 regions from genomic DNA. For each cell subset, the extracted genomic DNA was distributed evenly across all wells of several immunoSEQ 96-well plates, and each plate served as one replicate. Each replicate PCR for sorted subsets received around 0.2 ug genomic DNA, equal to tens of thousands of T cell genomes. Purified libraries were quantified with a Qubit 3.0 fluorometer, sized on a Bioanalyzer 2100, and re-quantified with the KAPA Library Quantification kit. A separate single-read 150-cycle Illumina NextSeq 550 flow cell was used to sequence each immunoSEQ 96-well plate. As for the authors' bioinformatics: Because the immunoSEQ output held only junctional sequences and lacked quality scores, the filtering could not match the filtering applied to full-length reads. To assign V/J genes and CDR3, sequences were annotated using PyIR, a Python wrapper for IgBLAST v1.9, with IMGT germline references. Reads with weak V/J assignments (E-value above 1e-6), missing CDR3, stop codons, out-of-frame junctions, or ambiguous translated residues were removed. V3J clonotypes were defined as sequences sharing the same inferred V gene, J gene, and CDR3 amino acid sequence. To compute the percentage overlap between repertoires, the number of shared unique clonotypes was divided by the size of the smaller repertoire. Richness of each repertoire was evaluated using RTK rarefaction, the Chao1 estimator, and Recon v2.1 estimates of unobserved clonotypes. OLGA was used to compute generation probabilities for all TCRbeta clonotypes that the gDNA method yielded from several donors. In its TCRdb copy, this immuneACCESS table keeps in-frame sequences only and misses some clones. Where compared with another copy, unresolved V genes explain less than half of these, and the others have no known cause. The DNA was the basis for D and trimming; V, J and clone size are from that table. This sample gives millions of clones in total; around 94% of them show up just once. Together, the top ten hold 0.13% to 0.15% of the sample.

Study-wide findings and limitations: Pairwise subsampling led to the expectation that sequencing depth would affect the degree of clonotype sharing among donors. Even with the large sequencing depth, rarefaction of the sorted-subset datasets indicated that sequencing was incomplete. About 5% of naive CD4, 3.5% of naive CD8, roughly 2.4% of memory CD4, and less than 0.45% of memory CD8 clonotypes were shared across a few donors. The small number of donors limited the genetic and exposure-history diversity represented. Only blood was sampled, and tissue TCR repertoires likely differ from those in blood. Higher generation probabilities were observed for clonotypes shared by all four sorted-subset donors than for non-shared clonotypes. Estimated clonotype richness was generally larger for naive than for memory subsets.

CDR1 is given as KGHSH and CDR2 as LQKENI, both from the germline V gene. Relative to germline, V is missing 6 bases and J is missing 3 bases, with 15 bases of the junction outside any gene match. Inclusive of the bounding cysteine and phenylalanine, the CDR3 is 19 residues long. CDR3 DNA only is kept here, 57 bases in frame from base 1. The TCR sequence derives from a man younger than 35 in good health. Recombination connected TRBV18 to TRBJ1-6, and TRBD1 matches 9 of the central bases. The sample consisted of naive CD4+ T cells sorted from blood. The sample's cell subset or site, from its label and the paper: CD45RA+ positively selected. The CDR3 here reads CASSHGTGTGQNYNSPLHF. In nucleotides, the sequence is TGTGCCAGCTCGCACGGAACCGGGACAGGGCAAAACTATAATTCACCCCTCCACTTT.